Presented here are 5 T cell receptor beta chains from one specimen sequenced in a study of blood T cell repertoires in COVID-19. The repertoire was sequenced with immunoSEQ multiplex PCR; TCRdb's copy has only in-frame clones and lacks some. The table records around 190,000 clones, about 81% of them present only once. The sample was PBMCs or T cells enriched from blood (not recorded which). The receptors were gathered from a man aged 35 to 55 who had recovered from COVID-19.

The V gene is TRBV4-1, the J gene TRBJ1-2, with TRBD1 matching 7 bases. CDR1 is MGHRA, CDR2 YSYEKL, per germline. The CDR3 is 15 residues long. V lost 0 bases and J lost 3; bases outside the gene matches: 4. CDR3 region: CASSQDSTGDYGYTF. The DNA for the CDR3 is TGCGCCAGCAGCCAAGACAGCACAGGGGACTATGGCTACACCTTC.

The rearrangement links TRBV11-2 to TRBJ2-1, with TRBD2 matching over 7 bases. Germline-derived CDR1 and CDR2 are SGHAT and FQNNGV. Trimming cost V 0 bases and J 7 bases; bases outside gene matches: 3. The CDR3 loop spans 14 amino acids. CDR3 in amino acids: CASSLDAGANEQFF. The CDR3 nucleotides read TGTGCCAGCAGCTTAGACGCGGGAGCGAATGAGCAGTTCTTC.

The CDR3, as DNA: TGTGCCAGCAGCAAAGGGGCAGTCCAAGAGACCCAGTACTTC. Protein sequence: CASSKGAVQETQYF. The chain uses TRBV21-1 and TRBJ2-5; TRBD1 is the table's D call and was not checked against the DNA. TRBV21-1 is given as a pseudogene. This CDR3 contains 14 residues.

The rearrangement uses TRBV24-1 and TRBJ2-1; 10 bases align to TRBD2. The CDR3 sequence is 15 residues long. The germline CDR1 and CDR2 sequences are KGHDR and SFDVKD. V gave up 4 bases and J gave up 6 bases; unmatched junction bases: 5. CDR3 sequence: CATSETSGIINEQFF. CDR3 sequence (DNA): TGTGCCACCAGTGAAACTAGCGGGATCATCAATGAGCAGTTCTTC.

The chain combines TRBV11-2 with TRBJ1-1; D is perhaps TRBD1 (5 bases). CDR1 and CDR2 from the germline V gene are SGHAT and FQNNGV. CDR3 length equals 14 residues. V was clipped by 3 bases and J by 5 bases, with 13 bases between them. The CDR3 region has the DNA TGTGCCAGCAGCTTCGGTCCAGGGCGGACTGAAGCTTTCTTT. It encodes CASSFGPGRTEAFF.